This T cell receptor beta chain comes out of a study of shared clonotypes between healthy human individuals. Only CD45RO-negative cells positively selected for CCR7 counted as naive CD8 cells, so terminally differentiated effector memory CD45RA+ cells were excluded. The length of the CDR3 is 13 residues. CDR1 is SEHNR and CDR2 is FQNEAQ in the germline V gene (reference sequence). Trimming took 5 bases from V and 1 from J, leaving 9 bases between them. In regard to this clone: Its antigen is still unknown. This sample also contains other DNA sequences that code for the same CDR3.

Clones were sequenced by immunoSEQ multiplex PCR, and TCRdb holds only the in-frame ones, with some missing. Of approximately 2,200,000 clones in the sample, about 92% were seen once. Study results and limitations: Sorted-subset sequencing was shown by rarefaction to be incomplete despite large depth.

The rearrangement uses TRBV7-9 and TRBJ2-7; unclear D gene. Sequencing input: naive CD8+ T cells from PBMCs. The TCR comes from a man younger than 35 in good health. Some clones in this sample may be carry-over from other donors' samples. The CDR3 nucleotides are TGTGCCAGCAGCCCCCCGAGGTCCTACGAGCAGTACTTC. Protein product: CASSPPRSYEQYF.